The present entry profiles one TCR beta chain with its context. The V segment lost 3 bases and the J segment 1 base; nucleotides outside the gene matches: 10. The CDR3 has 18 residues. These data are taken from a study of blood T cells in healthy people across ages. A second PCR, run for roughly 6 to 11 cycles, used a sample-barcoded 5' primer plus a J-beta primer mix. TCRdb independently ran MiXCR on the 5' RACE reads; one entry per CDR3 protein. The repertoire holds about 1.7 million distinct CDR3 sequences, with 28% as singletons. Sequenced: blood. V gene TRBV12-3 or TRBV12-4 combines with J gene TRBJ2-3; 10 bases map to TRBD2. The origin of this receptor is a woman between 25 and 40 years old in good health. The CDR3 spells CASSFGAGGFSGTDTQYF. CDR3 coding DNA: TGTGCCAGCAGTTTCGGAGCGGGAGGGTTTTCGGGCACAGATACGCAGTATTTT.